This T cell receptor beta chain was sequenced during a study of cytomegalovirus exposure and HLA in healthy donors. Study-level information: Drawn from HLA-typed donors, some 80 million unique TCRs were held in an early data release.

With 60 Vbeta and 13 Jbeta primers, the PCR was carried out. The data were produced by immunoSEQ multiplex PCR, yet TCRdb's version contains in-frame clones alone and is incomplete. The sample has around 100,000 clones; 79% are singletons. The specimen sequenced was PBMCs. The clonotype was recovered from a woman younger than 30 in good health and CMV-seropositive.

CDR3 amino acids: CASSARQGLADTQYF. DNA of the CDR3: TGTGCCAGCAGTGCCCGACAGGGGCTGGCAGATACGCAGTATTTT. The chain links TRBV6-1 to TRBJ2-3; 8 nucleotides agree with TRBD1. Per germline, CDR1 MNHNS and CDR2 SASEGT. The CDR3 consists of 15 residues. The V and J ends lost 4 bases and 4 bases, in that order; junction bases with no gene match: 7.